This T cell receptor beta chain is from a study of blood T cell repertoires in COVID-19. Background on the study: PBMCs, B-cell-depleted T cells, or T cells were the source of the cDNA or gDNA that made up the material.

Methods used by the authors: Estimates of nucleated cell counts were drawn from the amplification of reference gene primers. TCRdb's copy holds only in-frame clones and misses some; the assay was immunoSEQ multiplex PCR. That table is the source of V, J and clone size, and D and trimming were worked out from the DNA. Of 200,000 to 300,000 clones in the sample, about 89% are singletons; the top ten hold about 2.7%. Assignments of participants to cohorts depended upon their own reported clinical history. Two negative PCRs, clearance, or symptom resolution were required of recovered Cohort 3 donors. Trimming shortened V by 3 bases and J by 0 bases, and 3 bases separated the two germline ends. Per the germline V gene, CDR1 is LGHDT and CDR2 is YNNKEL (reference sequence). The CDR3 has 13 amino acids.

The chain couples TRBV3-1 (or the pseudogene TRBV3-2) to TRBJ1-5; D remains unclear. The sequencing input was PBMCs or T cells enriched from blood (not recorded which). The sequence derives from a woman aged 18-30 years who had recovered from COVID-19. The CDR3 coding sequence is TGTGCCAGCAGCCATTATAGCAATCAGCCCCAGCATTTT. Translating gives CASSHYSNQPQHF.